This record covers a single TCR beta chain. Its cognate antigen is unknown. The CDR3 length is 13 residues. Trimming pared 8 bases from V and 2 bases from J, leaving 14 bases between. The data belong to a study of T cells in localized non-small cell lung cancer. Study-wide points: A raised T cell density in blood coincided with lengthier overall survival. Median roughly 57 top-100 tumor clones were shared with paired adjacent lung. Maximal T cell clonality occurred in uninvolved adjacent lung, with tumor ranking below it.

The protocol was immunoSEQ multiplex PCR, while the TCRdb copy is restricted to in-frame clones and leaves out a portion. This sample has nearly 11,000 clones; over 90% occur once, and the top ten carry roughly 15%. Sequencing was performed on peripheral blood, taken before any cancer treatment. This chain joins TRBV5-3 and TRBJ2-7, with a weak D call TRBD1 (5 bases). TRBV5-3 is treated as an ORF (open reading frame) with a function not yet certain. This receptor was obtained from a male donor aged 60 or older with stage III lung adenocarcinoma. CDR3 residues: CASSIQGAYEQYF. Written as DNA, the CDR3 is TGTGCCAGCAGCATCCAGGGCGCCTACGAGCAGTACTTC.